A selection of T cell receptor beta chains follows, all from one sample in a study of CD8+ T cells in alopecia areata. Measured with immunoSEQ multiplex PCR; TCRdb has only the in-frame clones, and not every one. Counted here are about 180,000 clones, around three fifths occurring once; the ten biggest clones make up approximately 15%. The source was CD4+ T cells sorted from blood, collected at week 0. Receptor source: a human donor with alopecia areata. The CDR3 runs from the conserved cysteine through the conserved F or W. The order of the fields is J gene, V gene, clone size, D gene, CDR3 DNA, CDR3 protein. The D gene is left open where the match is weak. Clone sizes are given selectively: once, few, many, or a class where the clone is expanded.

j_call: TRBJ1-5; v_call: TRBV11-2; clone_size: -; d_call: -; cdr3_nt: TGTGCCAGCAGCAAACCCCCCTCCAATCAGCCCCAGCATTTT; cdr3_aa: CASSKPPSNQPQHF
j_call: TRBJ2-1; v_call: TRBV7-9; clone_size: -; d_call: -; cdr3_nt: TGTGCCAGCAGCCGAGACACGGTACGGTTCTTC; cdr3_aa: CASSRDTVRFF
j_call: TRBJ1-2; v_call: TRBV11-2; clone_size: -; d_call: TRBD1; cdr3_nt: TGTGCCAGCAGCCCCTTCTTGGCCGGGGACAGGGGCTATGGCTACACCTTC; cdr3_aa: CASSPFLAGDRGYGYTF
j_call: TRBJ2-3; v_call: TRBV4-1; clone_size: -; d_call: -; cdr3_nt: TGCGCCAGCAGCCAAGAGCGCGGGGGCTCTGTCGTGGGTACGCAGTATTTT; cdr3_aa: CASSQERGGSVVGTQYF
j_call: TRBJ2-2; v_call: TRBV11-2; clone_size: many; d_call: TRBD2; cdr3_nt: TGTGCCAGCACCATCCGAGGCGGGGGTACGAACACCGGGGAGCTGTTTTTT; cdr3_aa: CASTIRGGGTNTGELFF
j_call: TRBJ1-2; v_call: TRBV29-1; clone_size: -; d_call: TRBD1; cdr3_nt: TGCAGCGCGGGCGAGGGGGCCTCTAACTATGGCTACACCTTC; cdr3_aa: CSAGEGASNYGYTF
j_call: TRBJ2-5; v_call: TRBV30; clone_size: -; d_call: -; cdr3_nt: TGTGCCTGGGGACTCCAAGAGACCCAGTACTTC; cdr3_aa: CAWGLQETQYF
j_call: TRBJ1-6; v_call: TRBV7-6; clone_size: -; d_call: TRBD1; cdr3_nt: TGTGCCAGCAGCCAGACAGGGCAGAATTCACCCCTCCACTTT; cdr3_aa: CASSQTGQNSPLHF
j_call: TRBJ1-4; v_call: TRBV2; clone_size: -; d_call: -; cdr3_nt: TGTGCCAGCACTGAAATTGAAAAACTGTTTTTT; cdr3_aa: CASTEIEKLFF
j_call: TRBJ1-6; v_call: TRBV7-8; clone_size: -; d_call: TRBD1; cdr3_nt: TGTGCCAGCAGCTCACAGGGACAGGGGCTGAATTCACCCCTCCACTTT; cdr3_aa: CASSSQGQGLNSPLHF
j_call: TRBJ2-4; v_call: TRBV5-1; clone_size: -; d_call: -; cdr3_nt: TGCGCCAGCAGCTTGAGGGCTCAGGACATTCAGTACTTC; cdr3_aa: CASSLRAQDIQYF
j_call: TRBJ2-5; v_call: TRBV29-1; clone_size: few; d_call: -; cdr3_nt: TGCAGCGTTGGGGATCCCCAAGAGACCCAGTACTTC; cdr3_aa: CSVGDPQETQYF
j_call: TRBJ1-6; v_call: TRBV11-2; clone_size: -; d_call: -; cdr3_nt: TGTGCCAGCAGCTTAGAGGGCAGTGGTTCACCCCTCCACTTT; cdr3_aa: CASSLEGSGSPLHF
j_call: TRBJ1-6; v_call: TRBV25-1; clone_size: -; d_call: TRBD1; cdr3_nt: TGTGCCAGCAGTGGGACAACAGGGGCTTCACCCCTCCACTTT; cdr3_aa: CASSGTTGASPLHF
j_call: TRBJ2-7; v_call: TRBV7-2; clone_size: -; d_call: -; cdr3_nt: TGTGCCAGCAGCGGAGGTGACACAGGGCGCTCCTACGAGCAGTACTTC; cdr3_aa: CASSGGDTGRSYEQYF
j_call: TRBJ2-3; v_call: TRBV11-2; clone_size: -; d_call: -; cdr3_nt: TGTGCCAGCAGCGTCGGTACGCAGTATTTT; cdr3_aa: CASSVGTQYF
j_call: TRBJ1-6; v_call: TRBV5-1; clone_size: -; d_call: -; cdr3_nt: TGCGCCAGCAGCTTAGTCGGAGACGGACGATCACCCCTCCACTTT; cdr3_aa: CASSLVGDGRSPLHF
j_call: TRBJ2-2; v_call: TRBV29-1; clone_size: few; d_call: -; cdr3_nt: TGCAGCGTTGATAAGGCAGGGGACAACACCGGGGAGCTGTTTTTT; cdr3_aa: CSVDKAGDNTGELFF
j_call: TRBJ2-3; v_call: TRBV29-1; clone_size: few; d_call: -; cdr3_nt: TGCAGCGTTATGACAGGACTAATTGATACGCAGTATTTT; cdr3_aa: CSVMTGLIDTQYF
j_call: TRBJ2-1; v_call: TRBV29-1; clone_size: -; d_call: TRBD2; cdr3_nt: TGCAGCGTTTCGGGGGGGAGGGACAATGAGCAGTTCTTC; cdr3_aa: CSVSGGRDNEQFF
j_call: TRBJ2-2; v_call: TRBV29-1; clone_size: -; d_call: -; cdr3_nt: TGCAGCGTCCTCCCAAAGGGCAGGAACACCGGGGAGCTGTTTTTT; cdr3_aa: CSVLPKGRNTGELFF
j_call: TRBJ1-2; v_call: TRBV5-1; clone_size: -; d_call: -; cdr3_nt: TGCGCCAGCAGCGCAACGACCCGGGGCTACACCTTC; cdr3_aa: CASSATTRGYTF
j_call: TRBJ1-2; v_call: TRBV7-9; clone_size: once; d_call: -; cdr3_nt: TGTGCCAGCAGCGCAGACAGTGCTATGGGCTGGGGGTATGGCTACACCTTC; cdr3_aa: CASSADSAMGWGYGYTF
j_call: TRBJ1-1; v_call: TRBV12-5; clone_size: -; d_call: -; cdr3_nt: TGTGCTAGTGGGTTAGGGCCACAGAACACTGAAGCTTTCTTT; cdr3_aa: CASGLGPQNTEAFF
j_call: TRBJ1-1; v_call: TRBV5-1; clone_size: -; d_call: -; cdr3_nt: TGCGCCAGCAGCTTAGAGGGGCAGAGTATTACTGAAGCTTTCTTT; cdr3_aa: CASSLEGQSITEAFF
j_call: TRBJ2-5; v_call: TRBV27; clone_size: -; d_call: -; cdr3_nt: TGTGCCAGCAGCCACCAAGAGACCCAGTACTTC; cdr3_aa: CASSHQETQYF
j_call: TRBJ2-1; v_call: TRBV6-4; clone_size: -; d_call: TRBD1; cdr3_nt: TGTGCCAGCAGTCGGGACAGGGGCAATGAGCAGTTCTTC; cdr3_aa: CASSRDRGNEQFF
j_call: TRBJ2-5; v_call: TRBV30; clone_size: -; d_call: -; cdr3_nt: TGTGCCTGGAGTCCGGGACGCCATGTAGAGACCCAGTACTTC; cdr3_aa: CAWSPGRHVETQYF
j_call: TRBJ2-3; v_call: TRBV6-5; clone_size: -; d_call: TRBD2; cdr3_nt: TGTGCCAGCAGTCGGGGGGGCGCAGATACGCAGTATTTT; cdr3_aa: CASSRGGADTQYF
j_call: TRBJ1-2; v_call: TRBV29-1; clone_size: few; d_call: TRBD1; cdr3_nt: TGCAGCGTTGGGAGGCCAGGGGGCGGGCCTGGCGGCTACACCTTC; cdr3_aa: CSVGRPGGGPGGYTF
j_call: TRBJ1-1; v_call: TRBV6-5; clone_size: few; d_call: -; cdr3_nt: TGTGCCAGCAGTTACCAACCGAGTTTGAACACTGAAGCTTTCTTT; cdr3_aa: CASSYQPSLNTEAFF
j_call: TRBJ1-1; v_call: TRBV18; clone_size: -; d_call: -; cdr3_nt: TGTGCCAGCTCACCACAGAAGAACACTGAAGCTTTCTTT; cdr3_aa: CASSPQKNTEAFF
j_call: TRBJ1-5; v_call: TRBV2; clone_size: few; d_call: TRBD1; cdr3_nt: TGTGCCAGCAGCCAGGACAGGGTACCTCCAAATCAGCCCCAGCATTTT; cdr3_aa: CASSQDRVPPNQPQHF
j_call: TRBJ1-2; v_call: TRBV28; clone_size: few; d_call: TRBD1; cdr3_nt: TGTGCCAGCACGCGACAGGGTTACGATGGCTACACCTTC; cdr3_aa: CASTRQGYDGYTF